A selection of T cell receptor beta chains follows, all from one sample in a study of blood T cell repertoires in COVID-19. The repertoire was sequenced with immunoSEQ multiplex PCR; TCRdb's copy has only in-frame clones and lacks some. The sample records 150,000 to 200,000 clones, approximately 88% being singletons. Sequencing used PBMCs or T cells enriched from blood (not recorded which). The receptors shown here come from an older woman who had recovered from COVID-19. Each CDR3 is given with its conserved first and last residue. A D gene is named only where the DNA matches it firmly. Size is stated for part of the rows, as once, few or many counts, or as a class when the clone is expanded.

>-|TRBJ2-2|TRBV15|-
CASGGFTGELFF
TGTGCTTCCGGAGGGTTCACCGGGGAGCTGTTTTTT
>TRBD2|TRBJ2-5|TRBV24-1|-
CATPPGLAGEETQYF
TGTGCCACCCCCCCGGGACTAGCGGGAGAAGAGACCCAGTACTTC
>-|TRBJ2-2|TRBV11-2|-
CASSPSTGSLNTGELFF
TGTGCCAGCAGCCCATCCACGGGATCTTTGAACACCGGGGAGCTGTTTTTT
>-|TRBJ1-1|TRBV5-4|-
CASSASARDTEAFF
TGTGCCAGCAGCGCAAGCGCCAGGGACACTGAAGCTTTCTTT
>-|TRBJ1-2|TRBV5-1|-
CASSLRFGQPF
TGCGCCAGCAGCTTGAGGTTCGGACAGCCGTTC
>TRBD1|TRBJ1-5|TRBV18|-
CASSQDRYSNQPQHF
TGTGCCAGCTCACAGGACAGGTATAGCAATCAGCCCCAGCATTTT
>-|TRBJ1-1|TRBV6-6|-
CASSYGVGAGTEAFF
TGTGCCAGCAGTTACGGTGTGGGGGCGGGCACTGAAGCTTTCTTT
>TRBD1|TRBJ1-2|TRBV24-1|once
CATSDRTGGVYGYTF
TGTGCCACCAGTGATCGGACAGGGGGTGTCTATGGCTACACCTTC
>-|TRBJ1-3|TRBV13|-
CASSSAGHAGNTIYF
TGTGCCAGCAGTAGTGCGGGGCACGCTGGAAACACCATATATTTT
>TRBD2|TRBJ2-2|TRBV10-3|-
CAISRLAGAGELFF
TGTGCCATCAGCCGACTAGCGGGAGCCGGGGAGCTGTTTTTT
>TRBD2|TRBJ2-1|TRBV2|once
CASSLLAGDYNEQFF
TGTGCCAGCAGTTTACTAGCGGGAGACTACAATGAGCAGTTCTTC
>-|TRBJ1-1|TRBV7-7|-
CASTQPQRHLRGKTEAFF
TGTGCCAGCACCCAACCCCAGCGCCACTTACGGGGGAAGACTGAAGCTTTCTTT
>TRBD1|TRBJ1-5|TRBV7-8|-
CASSSSSRTGGAFPPQPQHF
TGTGCCAGCAGCTCCAGCTCCAGGACAGGGGGCGCTTTCCCCCCCCAGCCCCAGCATTTT
>-|TRBJ2-3|TRBV30|-
CAWELRGGAQYF
TGTGCCTGGGAACTCCGGGGCGGGGCGCAGTATTTT
>-|TRBJ2-3|TRBV7-2|-
CASSLTEDTQYF
TGTGCCAGCAGCTTAACTGAAGATACGCAGTATTTT
>-|TRBJ1-1|TRBV7-3|-
CASSAGASGRTEAFF
TGTGCCAGCAGCGCAGGGGCCTCGGGACGGACTGAAGCTTTCTTT
>-|TRBJ1-6|TRBV20-1|-
CSASPDGAYNSPLHF
TGCAGTGCTAGTCCCGACGGAGCCTATAATTCACCCCTCCACTTT
>TRBD2|TRBJ2-5|TRBV5-5|once
CASSLGPGLADQETQYF
TGTGCCAGCAGCTTGGGGCCGGGACTAGCGGACCAAGAGACCCAGTACTTC
>TRBD1|TRBJ1-4|TRBV9|-
CASSVGGQSNEKLFF
TGTGCCAGCAGCGTAGGGGGACAGTCTAATGAAAAACTGTTTTTT
>TRBD1|TRBJ2-7|TRBV5-1|once
CASSLAQGNEQYF
TGCGCCAGCAGCTTGGCACAGGGGAACGAGCAGTACTTC
>TRBD1|TRBJ1-2|TRBV6-5|-
CASRAGQGYGYTF
TGTGCCAGCAGGGCCGGACAGGGCTATGGCTACACCTTC
>TRBD1|TRBJ2-7|TRBV6-5|-
CASSSSTGQGLGEQYF
TGTGCCAGCAGTTCCTCCACGGGACAGGGGCTCGGCGAGCAGTACTTC
>TRBD1|TRBJ2-7|TRBV7-8|-
CASSRSTGGTYEQYF
TGTGCCAGCAGCCGTTCGACAGGGGGCACCTACGAGCAGTACTTC
>TRBD1|TRBJ1-2|TRBV14|-
CASSPLGQKTMSYTF
TGTGCCAGCAGCCCGTTGGGACAGAAAACTATGAGCTACACCTTC
>-|TRBJ2-1|TRBV6-2/TRBV6-3|-
CASSRSYNEQFF
TGTGCCAGCAGTCGCTCCTACAATGAGCAGTTCTTC
>-|TRBJ1-4|TRBV5-1|-
CASSLEYLGSSEKLFF
TGCGCCAGCAGCTTGGAGTACCTGGGCTCCAGTGAAAAACTGTTTTTT
>TRBD1|TRBJ1-6|TRBV19|few
CASKRRGGQTNSPLHF
TGTGCCAGTAAAAGGCGAGGGGGACAGACTAATTCACCCCTCCACTTT
>TRBD2|TRBJ2-5|TRBV27|-
CASRGWREGGETQYF
TGTGCCAGCCGAGGGTGGCGGGAGGGCGGTGAGACCCAGTACTTC
>-|TRBJ2-7|TRBV4-2|few
CASSQDLDRRIPYEQYF
TGTGCCAGCAGCCAAGATTTAGACAGGCGCATCCCCTACGAGCAGTACTTC
>-|TRBJ2-5|TRBV30|-
CAWSLEGRETQYF
TGTGCCTGGAGTTTGGAGGGGCGAGAGACCCAGTACTTC
>-|TRBJ1-1|TRBV5-1|-
CASSLVRGGTEAFF
TGCGCCAGCAGCTTGGTACGGGGGGGCACTGAAGCTTTCTTT
>TRBD1|TRBJ1-2|TRBV5-8|-
CASNTGVVPYGYTF
TGTGCCAGCAACACAGGGGTAGTCCCCTATGGCTACACCTTC
>TRBD1|TRBJ1-4|TRBV2|-
CASRSSPATGGHEKLFF
TGTGCCAGCCGATCTTCCCCCGCGACAGGGGGACATGAAAAACTGTTTTTT
>TRBD1|TRBJ1-6|TRBV9|-
CASSRGQGFNSPLHF
TGTGCCAGCAGTCGAGGACAGGGATTTAATTCACCCCTCCACTTT
>-|TRBJ2-2|TRBV5-1|few
CASSLGPSAGTGELFF
TGCGCCAGCAGCTTGGGACCATCGGCAGGCACCGGGGAGCTGTTTTTT
>TRBD1|TRBJ2-7|TRBV5-1|-
CASSVQGSDYEQYF
TGCGCCAGCAGCGTACAGGGGTCTGACTACGAGCAGTACTTC
>TRBD1|TRBJ1-2|TRBV5-8|-
CASSPGQGYGYTF
TGTGCCAGCAGCCCCGGACAGGGGTATGGCTACACCTTC
>TRBD1|TRBJ1-2|TRBV19|-
CASSPRQGPFTTGYTF
TGTGCCAGTAGTCCTCGACAGGGACCCTTTACTACGGGCTACACCTTC
>TRBD1|TRBJ1-2|TRBV19|-
CASNLGGQGARNYGYTF
TGTGCCAGCAATTTGGGGGGACAGGGGGCGCGTAATTATGGCTACACCTTC
>-|TRBJ1-1|TRBV2|-
CASSITGSGTEAFF
TGTGCCAGCAGCATCACAGGGAGTGGGACTGAAGCTTTCTTT
>TRBD1|TRBJ1-2|TRBV3-1/TRBV3-2|few
CASSQDTGTGEHGYTF
TGTGCCAGCAGCCAAGACACGGGGACAGGGGAACATGGCTACACCTTC
>TRBD1|TRBJ1-5|TRBV6-5|-
CASSYRTGVLNQPQHF
TGTGCCAGCAGTTACCGGACAGGGGTCTTGAATCAGCCCCAGCATTTT
>-|TRBJ2-7|TRBV18|-
CASSPGGGDEQYF
TGTGCCAGCTCACCTGGTGGAGGGGACGAGCAGTACTTC
>TRBD2|TRBJ2-7|TRBV7-6|-
CASSFGLAGETYEQYF
TGTGCCAGCAGCTTTGGACTAGCGGGGGAGACCTACGAGCAGTACTTC
>TRBD2|TRBJ2-1|TRBV19|-
CASSIAGGTLYNEQFF
TGTGCCAGTAGTATAGCGGGAGGGACTCTTTACAATGAGCAGTTCTTC
>-|TRBJ1-6|TRBV28|-
CASSLMGSNNSPLHF
TGTGCCAGCAGTTTAATGGGCAGTAATAATTCACCCCTCCACTTT
>-|TRBJ2-7|TRBV28|-
CASSFPNSYEQYF
TGTGCCAGCAGTTTCCCTAACTCCTACGAGCAGTACTTC
>-|TRBJ2-7|TRBV3-1/TRBV3-2|-
CASSQMASGEYEQYF
TGTGCCAGCAGCCAAATGGCGAGCGGCGAGTACGAGCAGTACTTC
>-|TRBJ1-5|TRBV5-1|-
CASSLAGDPNSNQPQHF
TGCGCCAGCAGCTTGGCAGGGGACCCTAATAGCAATCAGCCCCAGCATTTT
>TRBD1|TRBJ1-2|TRBV19|-
CASTPRGTGSGYTF
TGTGCCAGTACCCCAAGGGGGACAGGGAGTGGCTACACCTTC
>-|TRBJ1-3|TRBV11-2|many
CASSLESQLGNTIYF
TGTGCCAGCAGCTTAGAGTCACAGCTAGGAAACACCATATATTTT